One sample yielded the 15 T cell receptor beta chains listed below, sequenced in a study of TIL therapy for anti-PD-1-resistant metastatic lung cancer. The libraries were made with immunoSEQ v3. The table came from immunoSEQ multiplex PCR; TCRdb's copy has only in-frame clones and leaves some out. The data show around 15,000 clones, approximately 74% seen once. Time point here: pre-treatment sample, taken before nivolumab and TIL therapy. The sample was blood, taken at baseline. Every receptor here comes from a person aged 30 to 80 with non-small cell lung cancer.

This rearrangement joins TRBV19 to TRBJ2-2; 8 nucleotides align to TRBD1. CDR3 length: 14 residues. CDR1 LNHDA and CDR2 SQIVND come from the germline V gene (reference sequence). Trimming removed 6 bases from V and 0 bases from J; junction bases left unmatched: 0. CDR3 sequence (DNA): TGTGCCAGTAGGACAGGGGCGAACACCGGGGAGCTGTTTTTT. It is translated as CASRTGANTGELFF.

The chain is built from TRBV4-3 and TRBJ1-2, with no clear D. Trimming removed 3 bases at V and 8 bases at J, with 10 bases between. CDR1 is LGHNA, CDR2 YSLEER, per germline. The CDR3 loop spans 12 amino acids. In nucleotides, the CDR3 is TGCGCCAGCAGCCACCATATAGAGGGCTACACCTTC. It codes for CASSHHIEGYTF.

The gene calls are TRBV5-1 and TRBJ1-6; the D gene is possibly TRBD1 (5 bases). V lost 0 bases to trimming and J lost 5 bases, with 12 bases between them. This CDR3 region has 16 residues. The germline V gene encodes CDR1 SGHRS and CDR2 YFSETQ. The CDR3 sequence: CASSLEPGRDNSPLHF. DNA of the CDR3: TGCGCCAGCAGCTTGGAGCCAGGGCGGGATAATTCACCCCTCCACTTT.

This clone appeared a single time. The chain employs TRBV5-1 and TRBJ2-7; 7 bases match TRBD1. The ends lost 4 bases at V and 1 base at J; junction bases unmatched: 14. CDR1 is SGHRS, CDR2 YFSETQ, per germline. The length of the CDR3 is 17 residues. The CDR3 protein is CASSPSPGDRASYEQYF. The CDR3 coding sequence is TGCGCCAGCAGCCCATCTCCGGGTGACAGGGCTTCCTACGAGCAGTACTTC.

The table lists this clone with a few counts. This CDR3 reads CAISEADRGLHF. The DNA for the CDR3 is TGTGCCATCAGTGAGGCGGACAGGGGGTTGCATTTT. This rearrangement joins TRBV10-3 to TRBJ1-5, with 10 bases matching TRBD1. V lost 2 bases to trimming and J lost 15 bases; unmatched junction nucleotides: 4. Germline values: CDR1 ENHRY, CDR2 SYGVKD. The CDR3 consists of 12 residues.

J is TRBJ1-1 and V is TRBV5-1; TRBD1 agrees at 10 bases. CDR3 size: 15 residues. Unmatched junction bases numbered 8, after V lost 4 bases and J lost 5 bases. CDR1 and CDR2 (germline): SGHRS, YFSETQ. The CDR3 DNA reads TGCGCCAGCAGCGGCGGGACAGGGGATCTAACTGAAGCTTTCTTT. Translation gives CASSGGTGDLTEAFF.

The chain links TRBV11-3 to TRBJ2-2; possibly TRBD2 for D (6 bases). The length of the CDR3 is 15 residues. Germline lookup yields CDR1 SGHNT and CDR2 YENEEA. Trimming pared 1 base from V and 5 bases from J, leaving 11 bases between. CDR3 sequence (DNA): TGTGCCAGCAGCTTAGTGTTCGGGGGAACCGGGGAGCTGTTTTTT. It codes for CASSLVFGGTGELFF.

CDR3 nucleotides: TGTGCCAGCACCCTATTAGATACGCAGTATTTT. It encodes CASTLLDTQYF. The genes are TRBV11-2 and TRBJ2-3; no clear D gene. The CDR3 covers 11 residues. Trimming stripped 7 bases from V and 5 bases from J, with 7 bases between. CDR1 and CDR2 (germline): SGHAT, FQNNGV.

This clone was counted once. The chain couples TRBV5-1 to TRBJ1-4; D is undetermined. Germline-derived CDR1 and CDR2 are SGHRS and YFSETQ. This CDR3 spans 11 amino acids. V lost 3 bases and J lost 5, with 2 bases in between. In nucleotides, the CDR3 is TGCGCCAGCAGCTACAATGAAAAACTGTTTTTT. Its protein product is CASSYNEKLFF.

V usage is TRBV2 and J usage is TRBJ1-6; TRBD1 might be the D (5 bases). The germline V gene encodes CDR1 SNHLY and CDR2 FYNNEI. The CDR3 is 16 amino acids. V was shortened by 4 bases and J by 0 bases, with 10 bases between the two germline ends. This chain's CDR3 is CASSVTQGSYNSPLHF. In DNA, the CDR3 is TGTGCCAGCAGTGTCACTCAGGGCTCCTATAATTCACCCCTCCACTTT.

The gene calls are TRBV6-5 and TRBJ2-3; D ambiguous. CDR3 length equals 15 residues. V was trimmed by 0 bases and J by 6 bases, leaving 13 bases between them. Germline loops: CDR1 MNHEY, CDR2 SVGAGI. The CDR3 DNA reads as TGTGCCAGCAGTTACTCGGACCCCTTATCTGATACGCAGTATTTT. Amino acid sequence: CASSYSDPLSDTQYF.

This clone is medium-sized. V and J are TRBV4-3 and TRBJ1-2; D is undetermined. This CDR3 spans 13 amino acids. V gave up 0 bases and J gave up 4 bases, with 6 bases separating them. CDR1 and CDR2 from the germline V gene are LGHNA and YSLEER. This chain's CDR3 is CASSQDGIYGYTF. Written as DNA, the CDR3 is TGCGCCAGCAGCCAAGATGGAATCTATGGCTACACCTTC.

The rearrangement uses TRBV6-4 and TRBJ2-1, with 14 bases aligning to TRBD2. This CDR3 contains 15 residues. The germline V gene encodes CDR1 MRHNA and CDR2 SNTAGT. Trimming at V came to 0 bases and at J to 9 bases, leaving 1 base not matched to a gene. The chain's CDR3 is CASSDSTSGGAEQFF. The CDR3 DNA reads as TGTGCCAGCAGTGACTCGACTAGCGGGGGGGCTGAGCAGTTCTTC.

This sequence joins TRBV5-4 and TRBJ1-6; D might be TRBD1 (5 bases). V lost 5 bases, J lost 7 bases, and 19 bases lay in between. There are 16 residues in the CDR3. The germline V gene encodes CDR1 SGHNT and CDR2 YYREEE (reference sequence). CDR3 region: CASRAASQGDNSPLHF. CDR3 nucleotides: TGTGCCAGCAGAGCCGCCAGCCAGGGTGACAATTCACCCCTCCACTTT.

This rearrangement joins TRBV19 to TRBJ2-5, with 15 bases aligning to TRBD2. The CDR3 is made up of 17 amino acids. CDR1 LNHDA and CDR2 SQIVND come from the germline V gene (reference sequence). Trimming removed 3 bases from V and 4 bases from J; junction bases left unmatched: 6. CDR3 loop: CASSITGTSGGSETQYF. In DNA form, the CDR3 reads TGTGCCAGTAGTATCACTGGGACTAGCGGGGGGTCAGAGACCCAGTACTTC. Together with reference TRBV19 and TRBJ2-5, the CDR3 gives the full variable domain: DGGITQSPKYLFRKEGQNVTLSCEQNLNHDAMYWYRQDPGQGLRLIYYSQIVNDFQKGDIAEGYSVSREKKESFPLTVTSAQKNPTAFYLCASSITGTSGGSETQYFGPGTRLLVL.